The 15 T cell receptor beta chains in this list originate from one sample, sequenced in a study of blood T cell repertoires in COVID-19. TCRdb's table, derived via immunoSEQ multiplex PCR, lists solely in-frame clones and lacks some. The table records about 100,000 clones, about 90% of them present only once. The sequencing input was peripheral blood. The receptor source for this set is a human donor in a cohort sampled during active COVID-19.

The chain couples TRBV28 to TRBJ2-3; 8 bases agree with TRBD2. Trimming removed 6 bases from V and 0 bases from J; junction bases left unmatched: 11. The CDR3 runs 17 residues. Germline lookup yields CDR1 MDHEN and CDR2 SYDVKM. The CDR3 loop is CASSSPLAGPSTDTQYF. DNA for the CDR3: TGTGCCAGCAGCTCCCCTTTAGCGGGACCTAGCACAGATACGCAGTATTTT.

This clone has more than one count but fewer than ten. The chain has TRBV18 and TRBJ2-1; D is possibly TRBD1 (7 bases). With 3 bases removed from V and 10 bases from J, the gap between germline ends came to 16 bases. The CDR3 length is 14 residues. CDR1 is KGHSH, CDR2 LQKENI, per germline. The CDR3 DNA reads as TGTGCCAGCTCACCCACTAGCTTGACAGGGGAGCAGTTCTTC. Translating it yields CASSPTSLTGEQFF.

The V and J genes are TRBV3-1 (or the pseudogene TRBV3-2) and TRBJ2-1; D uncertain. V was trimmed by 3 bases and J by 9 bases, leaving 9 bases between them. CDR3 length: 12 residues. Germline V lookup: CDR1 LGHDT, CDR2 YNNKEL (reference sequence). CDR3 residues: CASSHIAIEQFF. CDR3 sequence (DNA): TGTGCCAGCAGCCATATAGCTATTGAGCAGTTCTTC.

The CDR3 bases are TGTGCTAGTGCACCGGGACTATCCTCCCAAGGTGGTGAGCAGTTCTTC. This sequence encodes CASAPGLSSQGGEQFF. J is TRBJ2-1 and V is TRBV12-5; 7 nucleotides align to TRBD2. Germline V gives CDR1 LGHNT, CDR2 FRNRAP. The trim removed 7 bases at V and 9 bases at J, leaving 18 bases unmatched. There are 16 residues in the CDR3.

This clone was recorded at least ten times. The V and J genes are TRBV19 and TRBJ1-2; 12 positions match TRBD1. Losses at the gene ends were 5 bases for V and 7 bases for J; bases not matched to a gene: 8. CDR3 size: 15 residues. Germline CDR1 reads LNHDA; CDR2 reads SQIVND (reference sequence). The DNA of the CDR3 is TGTGCCAGTAGTCTTACGGGACAGGGGGCAAGTGGCTACACCTTC. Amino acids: CASSLTGQGASGYTF.

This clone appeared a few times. DNA of the CDR3: TGTGCCAGCAGCCGGCCGGGACAGGGAAACGAGCAGTACTTC. Its translation is CASSRPGQGNEQYF. This rearrangement joins TRBV7-2 to TRBJ2-7; the match to TRBD1 covers 9 bases. There are 14 residues in the CDR3. The V segment lost 5 bases and the J segment 5 bases; nucleotides outside the gene matches: 7. Germline V gene lookup returns CDR1 SGHTA and CDR2 FQGNSA.

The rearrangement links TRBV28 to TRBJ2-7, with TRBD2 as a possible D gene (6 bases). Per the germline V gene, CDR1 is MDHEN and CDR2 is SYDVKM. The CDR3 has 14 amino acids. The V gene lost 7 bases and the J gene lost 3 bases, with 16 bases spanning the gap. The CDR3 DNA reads TGTGCCAGCATCCTCGGGACTCAAAACTACGAGCAGTACTTC. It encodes CASILGTQNYEQYF. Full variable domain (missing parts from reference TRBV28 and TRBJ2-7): DVKVTQSSRYLVKRTGEKVFLECVQDMDHENMFWYRQDPGLGLRLIYFSYDVKMKEKGDIPEGYSVSREKKERFSLILESASTNQTSMYLCASILGTQNYEQYFGPGTRLTVT.

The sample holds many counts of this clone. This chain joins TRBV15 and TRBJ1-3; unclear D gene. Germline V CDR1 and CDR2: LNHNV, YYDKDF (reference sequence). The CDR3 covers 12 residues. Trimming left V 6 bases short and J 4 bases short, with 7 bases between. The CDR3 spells CATRLLGNTIYF. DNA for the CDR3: TGTGCCACCAGACTTCTGGGAAACACCATATATTTT.

The CDR3: CASSLTGGLADGYTF. The CDR3, as DNA: TGTGCCAGCAGTTTAACAGGGGGCTTAGCGGATGGCTACACCTTC. V usage is TRBV28 and J usage is TRBJ1-2, with 9 bases fitting TRBD1. The ends lost 2 bases at V and 6 bases at J; junction bases unmatched: 7. In germline, CDR1 is MDHEN, CDR2 SYDVKM. The CDR3 length is 15 residues.

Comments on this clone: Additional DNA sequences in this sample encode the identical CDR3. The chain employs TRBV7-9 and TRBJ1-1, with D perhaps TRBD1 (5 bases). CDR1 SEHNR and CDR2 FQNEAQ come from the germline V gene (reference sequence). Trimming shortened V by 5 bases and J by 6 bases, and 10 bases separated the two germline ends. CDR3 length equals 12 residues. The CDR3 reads CASSLGGAEAFF. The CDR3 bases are TGTGCCAGCAGCCTGGGGGGGGCTGAAGCTTTCTTT.

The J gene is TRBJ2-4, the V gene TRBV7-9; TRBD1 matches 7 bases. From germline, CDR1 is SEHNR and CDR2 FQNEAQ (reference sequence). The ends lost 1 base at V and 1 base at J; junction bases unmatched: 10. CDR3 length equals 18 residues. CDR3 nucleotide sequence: TGTGCCAGCAGCTTAGAGGGGGCAGGGGTACGGGCCAAAAACATTCAGTACTTC. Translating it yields CASSLEGAGVRAKNIQYF.

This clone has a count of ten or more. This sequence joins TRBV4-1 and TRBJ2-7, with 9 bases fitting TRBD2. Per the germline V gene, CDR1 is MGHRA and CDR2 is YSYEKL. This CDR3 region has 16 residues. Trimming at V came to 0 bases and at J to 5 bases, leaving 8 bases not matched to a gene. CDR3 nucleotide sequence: TGCGCCAGCAGCCAAGAAAATAGCGGGAGTCGGAACGAGCAGTACTTC. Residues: CASSQENSGSRNEQYF.

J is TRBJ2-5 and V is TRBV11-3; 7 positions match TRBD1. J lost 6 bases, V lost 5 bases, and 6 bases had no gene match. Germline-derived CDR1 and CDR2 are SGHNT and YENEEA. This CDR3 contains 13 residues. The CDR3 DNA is TGTGCCAGCAGCCTGACAGGGTCAAAGACCCAGTACTTC. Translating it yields CASSLTGSKTQYF.

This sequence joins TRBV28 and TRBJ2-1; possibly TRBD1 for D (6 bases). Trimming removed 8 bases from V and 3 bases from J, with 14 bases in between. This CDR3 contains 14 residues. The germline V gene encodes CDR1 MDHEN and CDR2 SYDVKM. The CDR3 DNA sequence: TGTGCCAGCGGGTACAGGGAACGCTACAATGAGCAGTTCTTC. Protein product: CASGYRERYNEQFF.

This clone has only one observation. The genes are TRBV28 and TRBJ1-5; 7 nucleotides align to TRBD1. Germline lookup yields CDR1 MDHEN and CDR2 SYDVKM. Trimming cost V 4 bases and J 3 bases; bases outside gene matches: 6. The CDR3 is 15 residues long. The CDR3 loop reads CASSYGQVYNQPQHF. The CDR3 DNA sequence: TGTGCCAGCAGTTACGGACAGGTCTACAATCAGCCCCAGCATTTT.